The source of this T cell receptor beta chain is a study of T cell clusters in autoimmune cytopenias. About the research overall: A median of approximately 47,000 TRB reads per sample yielded a median approximately 2,200 distinct clonotypes. Study outcomes and limitations: Active autoimmune hepatitis patients had roughly 2.9-fold fewer exclusive TRB clusters than healthy donors. TRB repertoire shifts in secondary cytopenia and chronic lymphocytic leukemia mostly reflected lymphoma, not autoimmunity.

Roughly 38,000 genome equivalents of blood DNA were amplified for TRB. On this clonotype: The antigen is not known.

The CDR3 spans 12 residues. Germline CDR1 is MDHEN and CDR2 is SYDVKM. TRB was amplified by touch-down multiplex PCR, primer pools A and B combined. TCRdb re-called the multiplex PCR reads and shows each CDR3 protein once, DNA omitted. There are fewer than 3,000 distinct CDR3 sequences in the sample, with around 45% held by the top ten. Specimen: peripheral blood. The chain employs TRBV28 and TRBJ2-2. The sequence derives from a human donor with an autoimmune cytopenia or autoimmune hepatitis (not recorded which). The CDR3 is CASSLMGGELFF. The full variable domain, its missing parts supplied by reference TRBV28 and TRBJ2-2, is DVKVTQSSRYLVKRTGEKVFLECVQDMDHENMFWYRQDPGLGLRLIYFSYDVKMKEKGDIPEGYSVSREKKERFSLILESASTNQTSMYLCASSLMGGELFFGEGSRLTVL.